Following are 31 T cell receptor beta chains from one sample sequenced in a study of T cell repertoires in cytomegalovirus infection. From the reads, TCRdb called clonotypes with MiXCR, one entry per CDR3 protein. This sample yields some 270,000 distinct CDR3 sequences, of which about 17% are seen a single time; more than 45% belongs to the top ten. The sample consisted of CD8+ T cells from PBMCs. The origin of the receptors is a human donor in good health (CMV status not recorded). Some clones in this sample may be carry-over from other donors' samples.

This clonotype was found many times. The V and J genes are TRBV7-8 and TRBJ1-1, with D unclear. V lost 2 bases and J lost 3, with 19 bases in between. CDR1 is SGHVS and CDR2 is FQNEAQ in the germline V gene. The length of the CDR3 is 17 residues. CDR3 amino acids: CASSLRDIRVLDTEAFF. The CDR3 DNA follows: TGTGCCAGCAGCTTACGTGACATAAGAGTGTTGGACACTGAAGCTTTCTTT. Based on the CDR3 plus reference TRBV7-8 and TRBJ1-1, the full variable domain is GAGVSQSPRYKVAKRGQDVALRCDPISGHVSLFWYQQALGQGPEFLTYFQNEAQLDKSGLPSDRFFAERPEGSVSTLKIQRTQQEDSAVYLCASSLRDIRVLDTEAFFGQGTRLTVV.

This clonotype was seen many times. The V call is TRBV7-8, the J call TRBJ1-4; 8 nucleotides align to TRBD1. After removal of 5 bases from V and 7 bases from J, the junction contained 12 bases not matched to a gene. This CDR3 is built from 16 residues. The germline CDR1 and CDR2 sequences are SGHVS and FQNEAQ. This CDR3 is CASSPGQGGLFEKLFF. The CDR3, as DNA: TGTGCCAGCAGCCCCGGACAGGGTGGACTTTTTGAAAAACTGTTTTTT.

This clonotype appeared many times. The gene calls are TRBV7-6 and TRBJ1-6; D unresolved. Deletions cut 5 bases from V and 6 bases from J, with 8 bases between. The CDR3 covers 13 residues. Germline CDR1 and CDR2: SGHVS and FNYEAQ. This CDR3 is CASSVGSNSPLHF. The CDR3 coding sequence is TGTGCCAGCAGCGTTGGAAGTAATTCACCCCTCCACTTT.

This clonotype was detected a few times. This rearrangement joins TRBV27 to TRBJ2-5; 7 bases line up with TRBD2. Germline V CDR1 and CDR2: MNHEY, SMNVEV (reference sequence). The junction had 9 bases not matched to a gene; V was cut back by 3 bases and J by 2 bases. CDR3 size: 16 residues. The CDR3 loop is CASSLGPSGGQETQYF. The CDR3 coding sequence is TGTGCCAGCAGTTTGGGACCGTCGGGGGGACAAGAGACCCAGTACTTC.

This chain connects TRBV28 to TRBJ2-1, with 7 bases matching TRBD1. The junction had 6 bases not matched to a gene; V was cut back by 6 bases and J by 1 base. CDR3 length equals 15 residues. Germline loops: CDR1 MDHEN, CDR2 SYDVKM. CDR3 nucleotide sequence: TGTGCCAGCAGCTACACAGGGGTTTCCTACAATGAGCAGTTCTTC. This translates into CASSYTGVSYNEQFF. Full variable domain (missing parts from reference TRBV28 and TRBJ2-1): DVKVTQSSRYLVKRTGEKVFLECVQDMDHENMFWYRQDPGLGLRLIYFSYDVKMKEKGDIPEGYSVSREKKERFSLILESASTNQTSMYLCASSYTGVSYNEQFFGPGTRLTVL.

In this sample, this clonotype turned up a few times. The chain joins TRBV4-1 to TRBJ2-1, with TRBD2 identical over 7 bases. V lost 4 bases to trimming and J lost 6 bases; unmatched junction nucleotides: 15. Germline-derived CDR1 and CDR2 are MGHRA and YSYEKL. The CDR3 totals 17 residues. The CDR3 protein is CASSLTPRGGGLNEQFF. The CDR3 region has the DNA TGCGCCAGCAGCCTCACCCCCCGTGGGGGGGGACTCAATGAGCAGTTCTTC.

Only a few counts were recorded for this clonotype. The chain links TRBV14 to TRBJ2-7; 8 positions match TRBD1. CDR3 length: 17 residues. Germline values: CDR1 SGHDN, CDR2 FVKESK. Trimming took 1 base from V and 2 from J; bases not matched to a gene: 10. The CDR3 sequence: CASSQGTGSDWTYEQYF. The CDR3 region has the DNA TGTGCCAGCAGCCAAGGGACAGGGAGTGATTGGACCTACGAGCAGTACTTC.

In its sample, this clonotype was seen a few times. J is TRBJ1-2 and V is TRBV18, with a weak D call TRBD1 (6 bases). Trimming left V 2 bases short and J 6 bases short, with 19 bases between. From germline, CDR1 is KGHSH and CDR2 LQKENI. The CDR3 spans 16 residues. DNA of the CDR3: TGTGCCAGCTCACCATTAGGGGGAAGGGCCTTAGATGGCTACACCTTC. As protein: CASSPLGGRALDGYTF.

This clonotype was counted ten times or more. V usage is TRBV20-1 and J usage is TRBJ1-5; possible D gene TRBD1, 6 bases. There are 17 residues in the CDR3. The germline V and J ends were trimmed by 2 bases and 3 bases, with 20 bases remaining between them. Per germline, CDR1 DFQATT and CDR2 SNEGSKA (reference sequence). The CDR3 nucleotides are TGCAGTGCTAGAACCCAGGCAGGGGATTCCTCCAATCAGCCCCAGCATTTT. Amino acids: CSARTQAGDSSNQPQHF.

The chain employs TRBV7-9 and TRBJ2-6; no reliable D call. The CDR3 consists of 16 residues. Germline-derived CDR1 and CDR2 are SEHNR and FQNEAQ (reference sequence). With 5 bases removed from V and 0 bases from J, the gap between germline ends came to 11 bases. CDR3 protein: CASSPLLSSGANVLTF. CDR3 bases: TGTGCCAGCAGCCCCCTTCTTTCCTCTGGGGCCAACGTCCTGACTTTC.

This clonotype was picked up many times. This chain links TRBV7-2 with TRBJ2-3; D remains unclear. Trimming pared 5 bases from V and 5 bases from J, leaving 20 bases between. This CDR3 is 16 amino acids long. Per germline, CDR1 SGHTA and CDR2 FQGNSA. The CDR3 here is CASSPTLEQPRDTQYF. The CDR3 DNA follows: TGTGCCAGCAGCCCCACCCTGGAACAGCCGCGAGATACGCAGTATTTT.

The rearrangement uses TRBV13 and TRBJ1-1; possibly TRBD1 for D (5 bases). V lost 10 bases to trimming and J lost 1 base, with 22 bases between them. Per the germline V gene, CDR1 is PRHDT and CDR2 is FYEKMQ (reference sequence). The CDR3 has 16 amino acids. The CDR3: CATQLGAFSGNTEAFF. CDR3 sequence (DNA): TGTGCCACACAACTAGGGGCTTTTAGTGGGAACACTGAAGCTTTCTTT.

This clonotype was picked up a small number of times. The V call is TRBV28, the J call TRBJ2-7; D perhaps matches TRBD2 (5 bases). CDR1 and CDR2 from the germline V gene are MDHEN and SYDVKM. The CDR3 is 15 residues long. The ends were cut back, 6 bases at V and 2 bases at J, with 17 bases in the middle. CDR3 sequence (DNA): TGTGCCAGCAGCCCCCCTCTGATCGGGACCTACGAGCAGTACTTC. Amino acids: CASSPPLIGTYEQYF.

This clonotype was counted many times. This rearrangement joins TRBV5-4 to TRBJ2-1; TRBD1 matches 7 bases. This CDR3 is 15 amino acids long. Germline CDR1 and CDR2: SGHNT and YYREEE (reference sequence). J lost 7 bases, V lost 0 bases, and 7 bases had no gene match. CDR3 protein: CASSLEGAVGNEQFF. The DNA for the CDR3 is TGTGCCAGCAGCTTGGAGGGGGCCGTCGGGAATGAGCAGTTCTTC.

This clonotype came up a few times. The chain couples TRBV7-9 to TRBJ2-7; 8 bases are shared with TRBD2. Germline V gives CDR1 SEHNR, CDR2 FQNEAQ (reference sequence). Germline trimming cut 5 bases from V and 7 bases from J; bases unmatched to any gene: 22. CDR3 size: 18 residues. The CDR3 sequence: CASSASGGFGDRLDEQYF. For the CDR3, the DNA is TGTGCCAGCAGCGCCAGCGGGGGTTTCGGGGACCGGCTGGATGAGCAGTACTTC.

This clonotype has only a few counts. The CDR3 sequence: CASSSPGGVFHEQFF. The CDR3 nucleotides read TGTGCCAGCAGCTCCCCTGGGGGCGTCTTCCATGAGCAGTTCTTC. V is TRBV11-2 and J is TRBJ2-1; the D gene is possibly TRBD1 (6 bases). V was cut by 4 bases and J by 8 bases, with 18 bases left in between. CDR1 SGHAT and CDR2 FQNNGV come from the germline V gene. This CDR3 comprises 15 residues.

This clonotype occurred many times. J is TRBJ2-5 and V is TRBV7-2; 10 nucleotides align to TRBD2. Germline CDR1 SGHTA, CDR2 FQGNSA. With 5 bases clipped from V and 0 bases from J, the junction kept 6 bases outside the gene matches. This CDR3 has 16 amino acids. The DNA for the CDR3 is TGTGCCAGCAGCCCAGGACTAGCGGCGTACCAAGAGACCCAGTACTTC. Its protein product is CASSPGLAAYQETQYF. The complete variable domain, with remaining parts taken from reference TRBV7-2 and TRBJ2-5, reads GAGVSQSPSNKVTEKGKDVELRCDPISGHTALYWYRQSLGQGLEFLIYFQGNSAPDKSGLPSDRFSAERTGGSVSTLTIQRTQQEDSAVYLCASSPGLAAYQETQYFGPGTRLLVL.

The chain employs TRBV6-2 or TRBV6-3 and TRBJ2-5; 11 bases align to TRBD1. The J segment lost 5 bases and the V segment lost 2 bases, leaving 7 bases of the junction unmatched. This CDR3 contains 16 residues. Germline V gene sequence: CDR1 MNHEY, CDR2 SVGEGT. CDR3 in amino acids: CASSYPGQGEIETQYF. The CDR3 region has the DNA TGTGCCAGCAGTTACCCGGGACAGGGGGAGATTGAGACCCAGTACTTC.

This clonotype was recorded a few times. The rearrangement uses TRBV5-1 and TRBJ2-7, with a possible D match to TRBD1 (6 bases). V lost 4 bases and J lost 3, with 11 bases in between. Germline-derived CDR1 and CDR2 are SGHRS and YFSETQ. The CDR3 runs 13 residues. CDR3 in DNA: TGCGCCAGCAGCATCGGGACAATCTACGAGCAGTACTTC. Encoded protein: CASSIGTIYEQYF. The full variable domain, completed using reference TRBV5-1 and TRBJ2-7, is KAGVTQTPRYLIKTRGQQVTLSCSPISGHRSVSWYQQTPGQGLQFLFEYFSETQRNKGNFPGRFSGRQFSNSRSEMNVSTLELGDSALYLCASSIGTIYEQYFGPGTRLTVT.

There are many counts of this clonotype. The chain is built from TRBV7-8 and TRBJ2-7; possible D gene TRBD1, 5 bases. The CDR3 runs to 15 residues. The V end was cut by 2 bases, the J end by 0 bases, with 11 bases between. Germline-derived CDR1 and CDR2 are SGHVS and FQNEAQ. CDR3 nucleotides: TGTGCCAGCAGCTTATTCCAGGGTATCTCCTACGAGCAGTACTTC. It translates to CASSLFQGISYEQYF.

Note on this clonotype: A much more abundant neighbour one base away suggests this may be a read error. The CDR3 end shows no conserved phenylalanine or tryptophan, and so a read error is likely. This chain joins TRBV7-6 and TRBJ1-1; D gene unclear. The CDR3 length is 16 residues. Per the germline V gene, CDR1 is SGHVS and CDR2 is FNYEAQ. The ends were cut back, 0 bases at V and 0 bases at J, with 11 bases in the middle. CDR3 loop: CASSLANPSLNTEAFS. CDR3 in DNA: TGTGCCAGCAGCTTAGCGAATCCGTCACTGAACACTGAAGCTTTCTCT.

The rearrangement links TRBV4-1 to TRBJ1-2, with D possibly TRBD1 on 6 matching bases. Germline CDR1 and CDR2: MGHRA and YSYEKL. This CDR3 is 17 amino acids long. V was pared by 0 bases and J by 0 bases, with 14 bases between. CDR3 bases: TGCGCCAGCAGCCAAGAGCCCGGGACACTTTCTAACTATGGCTACACCTTC. Amino acids: CASSQEPGTLSNYGYTF.

The chain joins TRBV6-5 to TRBJ1-1; the D gene is possibly TRBD1 (6 bases). The CDR3 length is 15 residues. Looked up from germline, CDR1 is MNHEY and CDR2 is SVGAGI. The V end was cut by 5 bases, the J end by 0 bases, with 13 bases between. In DNA, the CDR3 is TGTGCCAGCAGTGACGGGGGCAGCCTGAACACTGAAGCTTTCTTT. Amino acids: CASSDGGSLNTEAFF.

This clonotype was seen many times. The chain recombines TRBV12-3 or TRBV12-4 with TRBJ2-1; D gene uncertain. V was cut by 1 base and J by 1 base, with 5 bases left in between. CDR3 length: 14 residues. The CDR3 sequence: CASSLGRSYNEQFF. The DNA for the CDR3 is TGTGCCAGCAGTTTAGGACGGTCCTACAATGAGCAGTTCTTC.

This clonotype was seen at least ten times. The genes are TRBV7-2 and TRBJ2-7, with D possibly matching TRBD2 (6 bases). This CDR3 spans 16 amino acids. V gave up 5 bases and J gave up 1 base, with 18 bases separating them. Germline V gene sequence: CDR1 SGHTA, CDR2 FQGNSA. CDR3: CASSAEDGSFSYEQYF. The CDR3 DNA sequence: TGTGCCAGCAGCGCAGAGGACGGGAGTTTTTCCTACGAGCAGTACTTC. Using reference TRBV7-2 and TRBJ2-7 for the parts outside the CDR3, the full variable domain is GAGVSQSPSNKVTEKGKDVELRCDPISGHTALYWYRQSLGQGLEFLIYFQGNSAPDKSGLPSDRFSAERTGGSVSTLTIQRTQQEDSAVYLCASSAEDGSFSYEQYFGPGTRLTVT.

This clonotype showed up just a few times. CDR3 in DNA: TGTGCCAGCAGTGACACGGGGGCGACTCAGCCCCAGCATTTT. Its translation is CASSDTGATQPQHF. The V call is TRBV2, the J call TRBJ1-5; possibly TRBD1 for D (6 bases). The germline V gene has CDR1 SNHLY and CDR2 FYNNEI. The CDR3 is 14 residues long. V lost 3 bases, J lost 6 bases, and 12 bases lay in between.

The chain joins TRBV3-1 to TRBJ2-5; D is perhaps TRBD1 or TRBD2 (6 bases each). The germline V and J ends were trimmed by 7 bases and 5 bases, with 23 bases remaining between them. Germline lookup yields CDR1 LGHDT and CDR2 YNNKEL (reference sequence). This CDR3 is 16 amino acids long. Written as DNA, the CDR3 is TGTGCCAGCAACAGACAGGCCGAGCTCGCGGGGGAGACCCAGTACTTC. It translates to CASNRQAELAGETQYF.

At least ten counts were recorded for this clonotype. The chain is built from TRBV7-2 and TRBJ1-5, with D perhaps TRBD1 (5 bases). This CDR3 is 18 amino acids long. CDR1 and CDR2 (germline): SGHTA, FQGNSA. The germline V and J ends were trimmed by 5 bases and 5 bases, with 25 bases remaining between them. The CDR3: CASSPLGGAFRTDQPQHF. CDR3 nucleotides: TGTGCCAGCAGCCCCTTGGGTGGGGCTTTCCGGACCGATCAGCCCCAGCATTTT.

This clonotype was picked up many times. The chain couples TRBV7-2 to TRBJ1-2; D remains ambiguous. Germline assignment: CDR1 SGHTA and CDR2 FQGNSA. V was cut by 5 bases and J by 8 bases, with 18 bases left in between. The CDR3 loop spans 14 amino acids. CDR3 nucleotides: TGTGCCAGCAGCCCCGGATTACGGTCCGGGGGCTACACCTTC. Its protein is CASSPGLRSGGYTF.

This clonotype was detected only a few times. The chain carries TRBV27 and TRBJ2-3; 7 bases are a match to TRBD2. The CDR3 contains 17 residues. CDR1 MNHEY and CDR2 SMNVEV come from the germline V gene (reference sequence). With V trimmed by 8 bases and J by 2 bases, 16 bases remained unmatched. In DNA, the CDR3 is TGTGCCAGCTCTTCCCCCTCGGAGCGGGGTAACACAGATACGCAGTATTTT. Translated: CASSSPSERGNTDTQYF.

The J gene is TRBJ2-7, the V gene TRBV6-6, with D possibly TRBD1 on 5 matching bases. The length of the CDR3 is 15 residues. Germline CDR1 is MNHNY and CDR2 is SVGAGI (reference sequence). V shed 6 bases and J shed 3 bases, with 18 bases lying between them. The DNA of the CDR3 is TGTGCCAGCAGCCACCGTGCAGGGCGAGACTACGAGCAGTACTTC. It encodes CASSHRAGRDYEQYF.